The 5 T cell receptor beta chains listed next were all sequenced from one sample in a study of blood T cell repertoires in COVID-19. Sequencing used immunoSEQ multiplex PCR; TCRdb keeps in-frame clones, though not all of them. The sample includes roughly 40,000 clones, over 85% seen only once; the top ten take 0.37%. Source material: peripheral blood. These TCRs come from a man aged 50-60 years with COVID-19, enrolled during active disease.

This chain connects TRBV5-1 to TRBJ2-2; 10 bases agree with TRBD2. The CDR3 runs to 15 residues. With V trimmed by 1 base and J by 4 bases, 1 base remained unmatched. Germline CDR1 SGHRS, CDR2 YFSETQ. The CDR3 here is CASSLLAGGTGELFF. Written as DNA, the CDR3 is TGCGCCAGCAGCTTGTTAGCGGGGGGCACCGGGGAGCTGTTTTTT.

This chain connects TRBV2 to TRBJ2-1; 7 bases line up with TRBD2. The junction had 5 bases not matched to a gene; V was cut back by 3 bases and J by 3 bases. CDR3 size: 15 residues. The germline CDR1 and CDR2 sequences are SNHLY and FYNNEI. The CDR3: CASSEYAGDYNEQFF. As DNA, the CDR3 is TGTGCCAGCAGTGAGTATGCGGGAGACTACAATGAGCAGTTCTTC.

The genes are TRBV5-6 and TRBJ1-1; D gene unclear. The CDR3 is made up of 12 amino acids. The germline V gene encodes CDR1 SGHDT and CDR2 YYEEEE. The V end was cut by 0 bases, the J end by 8 bases, with 8 bases between. The CDR3, as DNA: TGTGCCAGCAGCTTGGCCGTTAGAGAAGCTTTCTTT. Its translation is CASSLAVREAFF.

V usage is TRBV19 and J usage is TRBJ2-1, with 15 bases aligning to TRBD2. Per germline, CDR1 LNHDA and CDR2 SQIVND (reference sequence). The CDR3 consists of 18 residues. Trimming at V came to 9 bases and at J to 6 bases, leaving 15 bases not matched to a gene. CDR3 loop: CASLATPGLAGGGNEQFF. Here the CDR3 DNA reads TGTGCCAGCCTTGCTACCCCCGGACTAGCGGGAGGGGGCAATGAGCAGTTCTTC.

The chain joins TRBV6-4 to TRBJ2-7, with D uncertain. Germline-derived CDR1 and CDR2 are MRHNA and SNTAGT. The CDR3 loop spans 13 amino acids. Trimming took 3 bases from V and 3 from J, leaving 9 bases between them. CDR3 protein: CASSEIPGYEQYF. CDR3 DNA sequence: TGTGCCAGCAGTGAAATCCCAGGCTACGAGCAGTACTTC.